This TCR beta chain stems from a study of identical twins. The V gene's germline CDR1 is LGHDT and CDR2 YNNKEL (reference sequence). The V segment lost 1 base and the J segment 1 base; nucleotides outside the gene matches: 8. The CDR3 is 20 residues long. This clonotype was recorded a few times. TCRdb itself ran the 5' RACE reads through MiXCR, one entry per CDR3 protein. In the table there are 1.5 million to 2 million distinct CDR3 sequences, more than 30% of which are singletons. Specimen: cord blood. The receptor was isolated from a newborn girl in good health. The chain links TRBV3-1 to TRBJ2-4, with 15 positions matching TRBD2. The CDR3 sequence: CASSQVWTSGGAVAKNIQYF. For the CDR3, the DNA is TGTGCCAGCAGCCAAGTCTGGACTAGCGGGGGGGCCGTGGCCAAAAACATTCAGTACTTC.